The rows below give T cell receptor beta chains drawn from one sample of a study of regulatory T cells in long-lasting Graves disease. TCRdb ran MiXCR on the multiplex PCR reads and lists one entry per CDR3 protein. Seen here are about 340,000 distinct CDR3 sequences, around 19% observed once, and the top ten hold less than 30%. The material was peripheral blood mononuclear cells (PBMCs), obtained when the disease was refractory, from a patient treated with antithyroid drugs. These receptors originate from a female donor with Graves disease. Each CDR3 is given with its conserved first and last residue. The D gene is left open where the match is weak. Expanded clones get a size class; other rows say once, few or many, or leave the size out.

V gene	J gene	clone size	D gene	CDR3 protein	CDR3 DNA
TRBV4-1	TRBJ2-7	-	TRBD1	CASSQFDRGLHEQYF	TGCGCCAGCAGCCAATTCGACAGGGGGCTCCACGAGCAGTACTTC
TRBV5-1	TRBJ2-3	-	-	CASSLKQGTDTQYF	TGCGCCAGCAGCTTGAAGCAGGGGACAGATACGCAGTATTTT
TRBV24-1	TRBJ2-5	few	-	CATSDVLRGSGETQYF	TGTGCCACCAGTGATGTCCTTAGGGGGTCGGGGGAGACCCAGTACTTC
TRBV28	TRBJ2-7	many	TRBD1	CASSSPVRDRAYEQYF	TGTGCCAGCAGTTCCCCCGTACGGGACAGGGCCTACGAGCAGTACTTC
TRBV30	TRBJ2-7	-	TRBD2	CAWSVQGGDSYEQYF	TGTGCCTGGAGTGTCCAGGGAGGGGACTCCTACGAGCAGTACTTC
TRBV3-1	TRBJ1-1	-	-	CASSQGLRRTEAFF	TGTGCCAGCAGCCAAGGCCTGCGTCGGACTGAAGCTTTCTTT
TRBV2	TRBJ1-2	many	-	CASSETREGTAKNYGYTF	TGTGCCAGCAGTGAAACGAGAGAAGGGACGGCCAAGAACTATGGCTACACCTTC
TRBV27	TRBJ1-2	many	TRBD1	CASSSNPDRDYGYTF	TGTGCCAGCAGTTCAAATCCGGACAGGGACTATGGCTACACCTTC
TRBV30	TRBJ2-5	once	TRBD1	CAWSPGQGAVGETQYF	TGTGCCTGGAGTCCCGGCCAGGGGGCCGTCGGAGAGACCCAGTACTTC
TRBV7-9	TRBJ2-2	few	TRBD1	CASSSSGTGRTGELFF	TGTGCCAGCAGCTCCTCCGGGACAGGGCGGACCGGGGAGCTGTTTTTT
TRBV5-1	TRBJ2-7	few	-	CASSTERGPLYEQYF	TGCGCCAGCAGTACCGAGAGGGGTCCCCTCTACGAGCAGTACTTC
TRBV19	TRBJ1-2	few	-	CASSPGAFTRGINYGYTF	TGTGCCAGTAGCCCAGGGGCATTTACTAGGGGCATCAACTATGGCTACACCTTC
TRBV18	TRBJ1-1	many	-	CASSPSGPEAFF	TGTGCCAGCTCACCCTCCGGGCCTGAAGCTTTCTTT
TRBV7-9	TRBJ1-1	many	-	CASSLVGAEAFF	TGTGCCAGCAGCTTAGTAGGCGCTGAAGCTTTCTTT
TRBV29-1	TRBJ2-1	-	TRBD1	CSVLSRDRAYNEQFF	TGCAGCGTTTTGAGCCGGGACAGGGCCTACAATGAGCAGTTCTTC
TRBV10-3	TRBJ1-2	few	-	CAIAQGRYGYTF	TGTGCCATCGCCCAGGGGCGCTATGGCTACACCTTC
TRBV12-3/TRBV12-4	TRBJ1-1	-	TRBD1	CASTPTGRNTEAFF	TGTGCCAGCACTCCGACAGGGCGGAACACTGAAGCTTTCTTT
TRBV27	TRBJ1-4	-	TRBD1	CASSGGAHLNEKLFF	TGTGCCAGCTCAGGGGGCGCCCACCTAAATGAAAAACTGTTTTTT
TRBV25-1	TRBJ2-7	-	-	CASSEGLPNYEQYF	TGTGCCAGCAGTGAAGGACTGCCCAACTACGAGCAGTACTTC
TRBV6-5	TRBJ1-2	-	-	CASSSPPGVWGARYGYTF	TGTGCCAGCAGTTCCCCCCCCGGGGTATGGGGGGCACGCTATGGCTACACCTTC
TRBV2	TRBJ1-3	-	-	CASSEAGAFGASSGNTIYF	TGTGCCAGCAGTGAAGCTGGGGCATTCGGGGCCAGCTCTGGAAACACCATATATTTT
TRBV6-1	TRBJ2-5	many	-	CASSDLAEEETQYF	TGTGCCAGCAGTGACTTAGCAGAAGAAGAGACCCAGTACTTC
TRBV14	TRBJ2-2	-	-	CASSQVGVGELFF	TGTGCCAGCAGCCAAGTCGGGGTCGGGGAGCTGTTTTTT
TRBV19	TRBJ1-1	few	TRBD1	CASSPGQGASTEAFF	TGTGCCAGTAGCCCGGGACAGGGGGCCAGCACTGAAGCTTTCTTT
TRBV6-1	TRBJ2-1	few	-	CASKGELADEQFF	TGTGCCAGCAAGGGGGAGTTGGCGGATGAGCAGTTCTTC